This entry lists 14 T cell receptor beta chains sequenced from one sample in a study of B cell selection in AIRE deficiency. The table came from immunoSEQ multiplex PCR; TCRdb's copy has only in-frame clones and leaves some out. The sample carries some 20,000 clones, 97% recorded once. Sorting defined conventional CD4 T cells as CD4+CD127+. The specimen sequenced was conventional CD4+ T cells sorted from PBMCs. Receptors originate from a human donor with AIRE deficiency.

The chain combines TRBV28 with TRBJ2-4; D tentatively reads TRBD1 or TRBD2 (5 bases each). The germline V gene encodes CDR1 MDHEN and CDR2 SYDVKM. The CDR3 totals 11 residues. With 5 bases removed from V and 13 bases from J, the gap between germline ends came to 12 bases. This CDR3 reads CASSGTAYQYF. CDR3 nucleotide sequence: TGTGCCAGCAGTGGGACCGCTTACCAGTACTTC.

The V call is TRBV5-8, the J call TRBJ1-6; tentative D call: TRBD1 (5 bases). V lost 0 bases and J 5 bases, leaving 12 bases between the germline ends. This CDR3 is built from 16 residues. Germline CDR1 SGHTS, CDR2 YDEGEE. As DNA, the CDR3 is TGTGCCAGCAGCTTGGGTAAGGGGCGAAATAATTCACCCCTCCACTTT. The encoded protein is CASSLGKGRNNSPLHF.

The chain has TRBV5-4 and TRBJ2-3, with 7 bases aligning to TRBD2. The CDR3 runs to 13 residues. The V segment lost 0 bases and the J segment 6 bases; nucleotides outside the gene matches: 1. Germline values: CDR1 SGHNT, CDR2 YYREEE (reference sequence). The CDR3 nucleotides read TGTGCCAGCAGCTTGGCCGGGAGGGATACGCAGTATTTT. It yields the protein CASSLAGRDTQYF.

The rearrangement joins TRBV5-1 to TRBJ2-5; D is unresolved. CDR3 length: 14 amino acids. V was shortened by 0 bases and J by 2 bases, with 8 bases between the two germline ends. Germline-derived CDR1 and CDR2 are SGHRS and YFSETQ. CDR3 amino acids: CASSLVLGQETQYF. CDR3 sequence (DNA): TGCGCCAGCAGCTTGGTTTTGGGGCAAGAGACCCAGTACTTC.

The chain has TRBV5-8 and TRBJ1-6, with 7 bases identical to TRBD1. The V gene's germline CDR1 is SGHTS and CDR2 YDEGEE. The CDR3 length is 15 residues. V shed 1 base, J shed 7 bases, and the junction held 5 bases outside the gene matches. The CDR3, as DNA: TGTGCCAGCAGCTTGTTAGGGACAGTCAATTCACCCCTCCACTTT. Its protein is CASSLLGTVNSPLHF.

This chain links TRBV4-1 with TRBJ1-5, with 8 bases aligning to TRBD1. The CDR3 covers 16 residues. Unmatched junction bases numbered 3, after V lost 2 bases and J lost 0 bases. CDR1 is MGHRA and CDR2 is YSYEKL in the germline V gene. The CDR3 sequence: CASSQRQGNSNQPQHF. The CDR3 nucleotides read TGCGCCAGCAGCCAACGACAGGGGAATAGCAATCAGCCCCAGCATTTT.

This CDR3 is CASSYQGSLETQYF. Here the CDR3 DNA reads TGTGCCAGCAGCTATCAAGGGTCCTTAGAGACCCAGTACTTC. The chain employs TRBV11-2 and TRBJ2-5; D uncertain. Trimming took 4 bases from V and 4 from J, leaving 13 bases between them. The germline CDR1 and CDR2 sequences are SGHAT and FQNNGV. CDR3 length equals 14 residues.

In its sample, this clone was seen once. The rearrangement uses TRBV6-5 and TRBJ2-2; D tentatively fits TRBD1 or TRBD2 (5 bases each). Germline lookup yields CDR1 MNHEY and CDR2 SVGAGI. Trimming stripped 7 bases from V and 3 bases from J, with 12 bases between. The CDR3 consists of 14 residues. The CDR3 region is CASTRGFYTGELFF. CDR3 nucleotide sequence: TGTGCCAGCACCCGGGGCTTTTACACCGGGGAGCTGTTTTTT.

The chain carries TRBV2 and TRBJ1-3; possible D gene TRBD1, 5 bases. The CDR3 is made up of 13 amino acids. Trimming left V 6 bases short and J 3 bases short, with 9 bases between. Germline lookup yields CDR1 SNHLY and CDR2 FYNNEI. The CDR3 DNA reads TGTGCCAGCAGGAAGACAGATGGAAACACCATATATTTT. Protein product: CASRKTDGNTIYF.

This clone showed up just once. The chain carries TRBV28 and TRBJ1-2; D call uncertain. V shed 2 bases and J shed 6 bases, with 16 bases lying between them. The CDR3 sequence is 15 residues long. The germline V gene has CDR1 MDHEN and CDR2 SYDVKM. CDR3 residues: CASSLVSPPGDGYTF. CDR3 bases: TGTGCCAGCAGTTTAGTATCACCGCCCGGGGATGGCTACACCTTC.

The DNA for the CDR3 is TGTGCCAGCAGTGAGCCCGGGACAGTTTATGGCTACACCTTC. Translating gives CASSEPGTVYGYTF. The chain carries TRBV25-1 and TRBJ1-2; 7 bases agree with TRBD1. The V gene's germline CDR1 is MGHDK and CDR2 SYGVNS. The length of the CDR3 is 14 residues. V dropped 3 bases and J dropped 5; count of bases not matched to a gene: 6.

The chain has TRBV18 and TRBJ2-5; the D gene is possibly TRBD1 (5 bases). CDR1 is KGHSH and CDR2 is LQKENI in the germline V gene. Between the trimmed V and J ends, which lost 3 bases and 4 bases, there was a span of 9 bases. The CDR3 is 13 amino acids. The DNA for the CDR3 is TGTGCCAGCTCACCTCGCCAGGGAGAGACCCAGTACTTC. This codes for CASSPRQGETQYF.

V and J are TRBV29-1 and TRBJ2-5; perhaps TRBD1 as D (6 bases). Trimming stripped 8 bases from V and 5 bases from J, with 18 bases between. CDR3 length: 13 amino acids. Germline CDR1 reads SQVTM; CDR2 reads ANQGSEA. The CDR3, as DNA: TGCAGCTCCGAAATACAGGGTGTCGAGACCCAGTACTTC. This codes for CSSEIQGVETQYF.

The chain combines TRBV4-1 with TRBJ2-1; 7 bases line up with TRBD1. CDR3 length: 14 amino acids. CDR1 MGHRA and CDR2 YSYEKL come from the germline V gene. The ends lost 2 bases at V and 5 bases at J; junction bases unmatched: 3. The CDR3 DNA reads TGCGCCAGCAGCCAACCGACAGGGCACAATGAGCAGTTCTTC. This translates into CASSQPTGHNEQFF.